The 23 T cell receptor beta chains below all came from one sample that was sequenced in a study of T-cell memory formation after mild COVID-19. Each CDR3 protein is one row after TCRdb ran MiXCR on the 5' RACE reads. The sample consists of 300,000 or so distinct CDR3 sequences, more than 15% of them appearing once. Specimen: PBMCs or a T cell subset sorted from them (not recorded which). These receptor sequences come from a man younger than 35 who had mild COVID-19 (a few samples of this study predate the infection). Cell type and time point are not known.

The gene calls are TRBV6-4 and TRBJ2-1; 7 positions agree with TRBD1. The trim removed 5 bases at V and 10 bases at J, leaving 11 bases unmatched. This CDR3 comprises 14 residues. Per germline, CDR1 MRHNA and CDR2 SNTAGT. The CDR3 loop is CASSLTGFRAEQFF. The CDR3, as DNA: TGTGCCAGCAGTCTGACAGGGTTCAGGGCAGAGCAGTTCTTC.

The J gene is TRBJ2-3, the V gene TRBV20-1; D may be TRBD1 or TRBD2 (6 bases each). Germline V lookup: CDR1 DFQATT, CDR2 SNEGSKA (reference sequence). This CDR3 region has 11 residues. Trimming took 1 base from V and 10 from J, leaving 9 bases between them. DNA of the CDR3: TGCAGTGCTAGAGCGGGGGCCCCGCAGTATTTT. Translated, it gives CSARAGAPQYF.

This clonotype has a handful of counts. This sequence joins TRBV4-2 and TRBJ2-6; D may be TRBD1 (6 bases). V lost 6 bases to trimming and J lost 0 bases, with 12 bases between them. Germline V lookup: CDR1 LGHNA, CDR2 YNFKEQ. CDR3 size: 16 residues. CDR3 sequence reads: CASRYSDSSGANVLTF. CDR3 nucleotides: TGTGCCAGCAGGTACTCGGACAGCTCTGGGGCCAACGTCCTGACTTTC.

This clonotype was recorded a few times. J is TRBJ1-5 and V is TRBV4-2, with D possibly being TRBD1 (5 bases). Germline CDR1 reads LGHNA; CDR2 reads YNFKEQ. The V end lost 0 bases, the J end lost 5 bases, and 11 bases lay between the germline ends. The CDR3 extends over 15 amino acids. CDR3 nucleotide sequence: TGTGCCAGCAGCCAAGAAGCAGGGATCTATCAGCCCCAGCATTTT. This translates into CASSQEAGIYQPQHF.

This clonotype was found many times. This could be a read error, since a much larger clone is one nucleotide away. The rearrangement joins TRBV7-8 to TRBJ2-3; no reliable D call. This CDR3 is built from 13 residues. Germline-derived CDR1 and CDR2 are SGHVS and FQNEAQ. V lost 2 bases and J 1 base, leaving 4 bases between the germline ends. The CDR3 DNA follows: TGTGCCAGCAGCTTACCGGGCACAGATACGCAGTATTTT. As protein: CASSLPGTDTQYF.

This clonotype was detected only a few times. The chain carries TRBV6-2 or TRBV6-3 and TRBJ2-7; D not certain. The CDR3 covers 14 residues. Trimming pared 0 bases from V and 2 bases from J, leaving 8 bases between. In germline, CDR1 is MNHEY, CDR2 SVGEGT. Written as DNA, the CDR3 is TGTGCCAGCAGTTACTCGCTGGTTACCTACGAGCAGTACGTC. Protein sequence: CASSYSLVTYEQYV.

At least ten counts were recorded for this clonotype. The gene calls are TRBV7-2 and TRBJ1-2; D gene unclear. V shed 2 bases and J shed 3 bases, with 4 bases lying between them. Germline lookup yields CDR1 SGHTA and CDR2 FQGNSA. The CDR3 has 12 amino acids. CDR3 in DNA: TGTGCCAGCAGCTTAAGGCACTATGGCTACACCTTC. It encodes CASSLRHYGYTF.

This clonotype was seen only a few times. This chain links TRBV5-1 with TRBJ1-5; TRBD1 agrees at 11 bases. Germline lookup yields CDR1 SGHRS and CDR2 YFSETQ. The CDR3 covers 20 residues. V was pared by 4 bases and J by 0 bases, with 15 bases of the junction left unmatched. The CDR3 reads CASSLEVRTGGLCSNQPQHF. The CDR3 nucleotides are TGCGCCAGCAGCCTGGAAGTTAGGACAGGGGGCCTGTGTAGCAATCAGCCCCAGCATTTT.

This rearrangement joins TRBV20-1 to TRBJ2-7, with TRBD1 identical over 8 bases. The CDR3 covers 16 residues. The J segment lost 2 bases and the V segment lost 1 base, leaving 10 bases of the junction unmatched. Per the germline V gene, CDR1 is DFQATT and CDR2 is SNEGSKA (reference sequence). This CDR3 is CSARVSSRGLAYEQYF. The CDR3 DNA sequence: TGCAGTGCTAGAGTTTCGAGCAGGGGGCTCGCCTACGAGCAGTACTTC.

This rearrangement joins TRBV10-3 to TRBJ2-7, with D maybe TRBD1 (7 bases). Germline CDR1 is ENHRY and CDR2 is SYGVKD. The CDR3 contains 13 residues. Trimming shortened V by 4 bases and J by 7 bases, and 14 bases separated the two germline ends. The CDR3, as DNA: TGTGCCATCAGTGTCGCAGGGGGGAAAGAGCAGTACTTC. This encodes CAISVAGGKEQYF.

This rearrangement joins TRBV4-3 to TRBJ1-2; TRBD1 might be the D (6 bases). The CDR3 runs to 16 residues. Trimming left V 1 base short and J 3 bases short, with 15 bases between. From germline, CDR1 is LGHNA and CDR2 YSLEER. CDR3 in amino acids: CASSQGNRGLDYGYTF. CDR3 sequence (DNA): TGCGCCAGCAGCCAAGGGAACCGGGGGCTCGACTATGGCTACACCTTC.

This clonotype was recorded a few times. V usage is TRBV7-2 and J usage is TRBJ1-5; unclear D gene. Germline V CDR1 and CDR2: SGHTA, FQGNSA. V shed 3 bases and J shed 3 bases, with 12 bases lying between them. The CDR3 totals 15 residues. The CDR3 DNA follows: TGTGCCAGCAGCTTGAGTCAGGAACCCAATCAGCCCCAGCATTTT. Translation: CASSLSQEPNQPQHF.

The chain employs TRBV5-1 and TRBJ1-1; possible D gene TRBD1, 5 bases. In germline, CDR1 is SGHRS, CDR2 YFSETQ. Trimming left V 5 bases short and J 3 bases short, with 17 bases between. CDR3 size: 15 residues. This CDR3 is CASRHGSPGDTEAFF. For the CDR3, the DNA is TGCGCCAGCAGACACGGCTCCCCGGGGGACACTGAAGCTTTCTTT.

The table lists this clonotype with a few counts. The CDR3 protein is CASSLGPDTSSGNTIYF. CDR3 DNA: TGCGCCAGCAGCTTGGGGCCCGACACGAGCTCTGGAAACACCATATATTTT. This sequence joins TRBV5-1 and TRBJ1-3; no reliable D call. The V end lost 0 bases, the J end lost 0 bases, and 13 bases lay between the germline ends. The germline V gene encodes CDR1 SGHRS and CDR2 YFSETQ. The CDR3 is made up of 17 amino acids.

A few counts support this clonotype. The chain carries TRBV7-8 and TRBJ2-5; D is possibly TRBD1 (6 bases). Germline V gene sequence: CDR1 SGHVS, CDR2 FQNEAQ. Trimming removed 5 bases from V and 2 bases from J, with 15 bases in between. This CDR3 comprises 15 residues. Here the CDR3 reads CASSQYSGTQETQYF. Here the CDR3 DNA reads TGTGCCAGCAGCCAATATTCCGGGACACAAGAGACCCAGTACTTC.

The chain uses TRBV7-2 and TRBJ2-3, with 10 positions matching TRBD1. Germline V gene sequence: CDR1 SGHTA, CDR2 FQGNSA. V lost 6 bases to trimming and J lost 1 base; unmatched junction nucleotides: 13. CDR3 length: 18 amino acids. CDR3: CASRLTGGEPTRTDTQYF. The CDR3, as DNA: TGTGCCAGCAGGTTGACAGGGGGCGAACCGACCCGCACAGATACGCAGTATTTT.

There are a few counts of this clonotype. The rearrangement joins TRBV7-2 to TRBJ2-5; TRBD1 might be the D (6 bases). The CDR3 covers 14 residues. Germline values: CDR1 SGHTA, CDR2 FQGNSA. V lost 4 bases and J 9 bases, leaving 18 bases between the germline ends. The DNA for the CDR3 is TGTGCCAGCAGCTCCGATCGACAGGTTAGGCCCCAGTACTTC. Translation: CASSSDRQVRPQYF.

This clonotype was counted at least ten times. V is TRBV5-1 and J is TRBJ2-7; D assignment may be TRBD1 or TRBD2 (5 bases each). The CDR3 has 14 amino acids. The germline V and J ends were trimmed by 4 bases and 1 base, with 12 bases remaining between them. Germline lookup yields CDR1 SGHRS and CDR2 YFSETQ. The CDR3 DNA follows: TGCGCCAGCAGCGACGGGACGTCGTCCTACGAGCAGTACTTC. Encoded protein: CASSDGTSSYEQYF.

This clonotype was found a few times. This chain joins TRBV6-6 and TRBJ2-1; perhaps D is TRBD1 or TRBD2 (7 bases each). In germline, CDR1 is MNHNY, CDR2 SVGAGI (reference sequence). Trimming cost V 6 bases and J 4 bases, with 16 bases left between them. The CDR3 totals 15 residues. The CDR3 DNA reads TGTGCCAGCAGAAGGGGAGGGGGCGAGTACAATGAGCAGTTCTTC. Protein sequence: CASRRGGGEYNEQFF.

This chain joins TRBV7-2 and TRBJ2-7, with 8 bases aligning to TRBD2. The junction had 7 bases not matched to a gene; V was cut back by 4 bases and J by 5 bases. There are 14 residues in the CDR3. Germline V gene lookup returns CDR1 SGHTA and CDR2 FQGNSA. The CDR3 DNA reads TGTGCCAGCAGCTGGGCTAGCGGGCGGGACGAGCAGTACTTC. Protein: CASSWASGRDEQYF.

This clonotype was counted between two and nine times. CDR3 coding DNA: TGCAGTGCTAGAGATCCCCGGCGGGGCGGGTCTGAGCAGTTCTTC. Its protein is CSARDPRRGGSEQFF. The chain joins TRBV20-1 to TRBJ2-1, with TRBD2 as a possible D gene (6 bases). The CDR3 consists of 15 residues. CDR1 DFQATT and CDR2 SNEGSKA come from the germline V gene (reference sequence). Trimming pared 0 bases from V and 9 bases from J, leaving 18 bases between.

The chain uses TRBV4-1 and TRBJ1-4; 7 bases align to TRBD1. Per the germline V gene, CDR1 is MGHRA and CDR2 is YSYEKL. CDR3 size: 15 residues. With 3 bases clipped from V and 7 bases from J, the junction kept 8 bases outside the gene matches. CDR3 region: CASSQETGTAEKLFF. The DNA of the CDR3 is TGCGCCAGCAGCCAGGAGACAGGGACGGCTGAAAAACTGTTTTTT.

In its sample, this clonotype was seen a few times. The chain joins TRBV19 to TRBJ2-5; 9 bases align to TRBD2. This CDR3 has 15 amino acids. Per the germline V gene, CDR1 is LNHDA and CDR2 is SQIVND (reference sequence). V gave up 3 bases and J gave up 3 bases; unmatched junction bases: 5. The CDR3 reads CASSISSGDEETQYF. CDR3 sequence (DNA): TGTGCCAGTAGTATTTCTAGCGGGGACGAAGAGACCCAGTACTTC.